This TCR beta chain comes out of a study of T cell changes during pregnancy in multiple sclerosis. Per germline, CDR1 MDHEN and CDR2 SYDVKM. CDR3 length: 14 amino acids. Trimming cost V 5 bases and J 0 bases, with 8 bases left between them. Produced via immunoSEQ multiplex PCR; TCRdb's table is partial and in-frame only. The table shows around 20,000 clones, with over 75% occurring only once. J is TRBJ1-3 and V is TRBV28; no reliable D call. Here the sequenced sample was CD8+ T cells from peripheral blood mononuclear cells, taken after pregnancy. This receptor was identified in a female donor with multiple sclerosis, enrolled in a pregnancy study. Written as DNA, the CDR3 is TGTGCCAGCAGTCTTACGAGCTCTGGAAACACCATATATTTT. Its translation is CASSLTSSGNTIYF.